The text below deals with one T cell receptor (beta chain). Its antigen is unidentified. In the PCR, 60 Vbeta and 13 Jbeta primers were used. Libraries were prepared by immunoSEQ multiplex PCR; TCRdb keeps only in-frame clonotypes and omits some of them. In the table there are roughly 120,000 clones, under 85% of which are singletons. This CDR3 has 15 residues. The V segment lost 5 bases and the J segment 2 bases; nucleotides outside the gene matches: 4. Germline V gene data show CDR1 as SGHVS and CDR2 as FNYEAQ. The record originates from a study of cytomegalovirus exposure and HLA in healthy donors. Study observations and caveats: Association of a missense DCLRE1C variant with TCR beta V- and J-gene trimming was reported in a later analysis.

At the time of sampling, donors were nominally healthy, though unrecorded immune exposures were likely. Source material: PBMCs. This receptor was taken from a man between 18 and 35 years old in good health and CMV-seropositive. The V gene is TRBV7-6, the J gene TRBJ2-7; 12 positions agree with TRBD1. CDR3 protein: CASSEGQGATYEQYF. CDR3 bases: TGTGCCAGCAGCGAGGGACAGGGGGCTACCTACGAGCAGTACTTC.